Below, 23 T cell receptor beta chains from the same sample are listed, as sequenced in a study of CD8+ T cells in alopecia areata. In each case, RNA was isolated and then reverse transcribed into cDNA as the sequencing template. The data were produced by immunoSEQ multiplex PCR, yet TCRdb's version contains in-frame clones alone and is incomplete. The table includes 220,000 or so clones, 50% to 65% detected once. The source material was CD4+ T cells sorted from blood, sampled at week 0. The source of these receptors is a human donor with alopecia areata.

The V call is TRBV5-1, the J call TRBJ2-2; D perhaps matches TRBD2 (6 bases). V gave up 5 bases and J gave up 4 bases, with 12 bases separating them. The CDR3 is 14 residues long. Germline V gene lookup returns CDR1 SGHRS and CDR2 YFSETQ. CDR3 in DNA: TGCGCCAGCAGTATGGCCGGGAGCACCGGGGAGCTGTTTTTT. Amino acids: CASSMAGSTGELFF.

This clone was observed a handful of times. CDR3 in amino acids: CASSQDVRNTGELFF. CDR3 sequence (DNA): TGTGCCAGCAGCCAAGATGTGAGGAACACCGGGGAGCTGTTTTTT. V gene TRBV14 combines with J gene TRBJ2-2; no definite D call. Looked up from germline, CDR1 is SGHDN and CDR2 is FVKESK. Trimming removed 0 bases at V and 1 base at J, with 6 bases between. CDR3 length: 15 residues.

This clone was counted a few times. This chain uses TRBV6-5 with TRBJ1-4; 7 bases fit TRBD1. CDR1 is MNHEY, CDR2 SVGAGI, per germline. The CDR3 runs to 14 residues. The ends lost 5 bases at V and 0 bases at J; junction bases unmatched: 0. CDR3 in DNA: TGTGCCAGCAGTCAGGGGGCAACTAATGAAAAACTGTTTTTT. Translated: CASSQGATNEKLFF.

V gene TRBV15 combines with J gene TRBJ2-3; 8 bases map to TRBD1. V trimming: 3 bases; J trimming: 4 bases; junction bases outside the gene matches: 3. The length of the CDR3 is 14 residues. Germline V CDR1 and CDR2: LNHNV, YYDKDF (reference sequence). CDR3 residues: CATSRDRVPDTQYF. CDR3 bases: TGTGCCACCAGCAGGGACAGGGTCCCAGATACGCAGTATTTT.

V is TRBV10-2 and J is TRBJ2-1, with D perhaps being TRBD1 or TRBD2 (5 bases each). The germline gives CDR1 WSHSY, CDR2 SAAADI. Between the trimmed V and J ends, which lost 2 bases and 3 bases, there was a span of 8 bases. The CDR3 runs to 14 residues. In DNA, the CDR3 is TGCGCCAGCAGTGAGCGGGGCCTCTACAATGAGCAGTTCTTC. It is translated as CASSERGLYNEQFF.

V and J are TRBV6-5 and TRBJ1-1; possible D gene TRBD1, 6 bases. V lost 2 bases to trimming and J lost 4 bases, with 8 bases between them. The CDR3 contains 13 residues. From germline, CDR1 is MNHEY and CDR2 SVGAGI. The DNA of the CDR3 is TGTGCCAGCAGTTACGGGGGCAGCACTGAAGCTTTCTTT. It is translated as CASSYGGSTEAFF.

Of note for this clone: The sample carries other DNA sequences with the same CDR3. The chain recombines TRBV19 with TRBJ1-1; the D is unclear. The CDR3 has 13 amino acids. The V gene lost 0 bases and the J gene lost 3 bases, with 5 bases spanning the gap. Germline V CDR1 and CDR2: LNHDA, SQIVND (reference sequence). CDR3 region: CASSIDRDTEAFF. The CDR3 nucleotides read TGTGCCAGTAGTATAGATCGCGACACTGAAGCTTTCTTT.

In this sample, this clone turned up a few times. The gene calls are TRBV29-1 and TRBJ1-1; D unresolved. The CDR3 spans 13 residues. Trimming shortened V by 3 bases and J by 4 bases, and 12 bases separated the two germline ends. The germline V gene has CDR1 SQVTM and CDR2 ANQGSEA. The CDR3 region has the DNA TGCAGCGTTGAGCGTGGTCCGTTCACTGAAGCTTTCTTT. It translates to CSVERGPFTEAFF. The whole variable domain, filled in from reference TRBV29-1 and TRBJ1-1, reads SAVISQKPSRDICQRGTSLTIQCQVDSQVTMMFWYRQQPGQSLTLIATANQGSEATYESGFVIDKFPISRPNLTFSTLTVSNMSPEDSSIYLCSVERGPFTEAFFGQGTRLTVV.

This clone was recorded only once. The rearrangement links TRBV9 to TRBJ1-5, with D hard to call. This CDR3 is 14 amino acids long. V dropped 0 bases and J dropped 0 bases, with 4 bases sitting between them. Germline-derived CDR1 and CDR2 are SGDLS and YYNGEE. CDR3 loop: CASSVGNSNQPQHF. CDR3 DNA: TGTGCCAGCAGCGTAGGTAATAGCAATCAGCCCCAGCATTTT.

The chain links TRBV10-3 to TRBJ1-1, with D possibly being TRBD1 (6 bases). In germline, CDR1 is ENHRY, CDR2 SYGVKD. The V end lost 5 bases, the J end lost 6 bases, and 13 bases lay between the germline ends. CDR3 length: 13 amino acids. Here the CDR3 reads CAISQGLGAEAFF. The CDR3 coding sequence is TGTGCCATCAGTCAGGGGTTGGGTGCTGAAGCTTTCTTT.

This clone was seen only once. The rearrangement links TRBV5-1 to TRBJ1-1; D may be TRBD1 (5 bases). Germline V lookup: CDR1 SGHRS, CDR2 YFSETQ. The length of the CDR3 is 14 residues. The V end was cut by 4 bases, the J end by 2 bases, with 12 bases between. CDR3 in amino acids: CASSGVGQNTEAFF. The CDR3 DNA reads TGCGCCAGCAGCGGGGTCGGACAAAACACTGAAGCTTTCTTT.

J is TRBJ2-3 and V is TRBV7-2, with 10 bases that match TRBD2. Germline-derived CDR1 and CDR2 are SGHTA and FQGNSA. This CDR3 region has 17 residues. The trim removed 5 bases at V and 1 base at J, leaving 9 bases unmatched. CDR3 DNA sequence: TGTGCCAGCAGCCCCCGCGGGCTAGCGGGGGGCACAGATACGCAGTATTTT. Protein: CASSPRGLAGGTDTQYF.

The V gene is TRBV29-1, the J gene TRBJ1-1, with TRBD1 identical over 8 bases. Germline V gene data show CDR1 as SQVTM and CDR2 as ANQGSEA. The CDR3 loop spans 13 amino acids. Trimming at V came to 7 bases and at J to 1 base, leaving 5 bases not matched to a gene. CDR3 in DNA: TGCAGCGCCCGGGACAGGACGAACACTGAAGCTTTCTTT. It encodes CSARDRTNTEAFF.

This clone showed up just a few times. CDR3 bases: TGTGCCACCAGCAGAGAGCCGGAGGCCTCTTACGAGCAGTACTTC. It specifies CATSREPEASYEQYF. The chain combines TRBV15 with TRBJ2-7; TRBD2 might be the D (5 bases). The germline V gene has CDR1 LNHNV and CDR2 YYDKDF (reference sequence). The CDR3 has 15 amino acids. Trimming took off 0 bases at V and 4 bases at J, with 13 bases between the two ends.

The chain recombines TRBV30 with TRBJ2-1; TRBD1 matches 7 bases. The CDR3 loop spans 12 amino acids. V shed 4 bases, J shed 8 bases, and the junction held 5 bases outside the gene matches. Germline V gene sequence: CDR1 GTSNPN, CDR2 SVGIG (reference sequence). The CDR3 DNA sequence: TGTGCCTGGACCCGACAGGGCTATGAGCAGTTCTTC. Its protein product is CAWTRQGYEQFF. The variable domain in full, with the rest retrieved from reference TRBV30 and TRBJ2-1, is SQTIHQWPATLVQPVGSPLSLECTVEGTSNPNLYWYRQAAGRGLQLLFYSVGIGQISSEVPQNLSASRPQDRQFILSSKKLLLSDSGFYLCAWTRQGYEQFFGPGTRLTVL.

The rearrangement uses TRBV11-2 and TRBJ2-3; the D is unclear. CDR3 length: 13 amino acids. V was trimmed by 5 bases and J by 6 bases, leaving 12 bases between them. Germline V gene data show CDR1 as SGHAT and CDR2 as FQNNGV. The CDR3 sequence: CASSVSSADTQYF. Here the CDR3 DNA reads TGTGCCAGCAGCGTCAGCTCCGCCGATACGCAGTATTTT.

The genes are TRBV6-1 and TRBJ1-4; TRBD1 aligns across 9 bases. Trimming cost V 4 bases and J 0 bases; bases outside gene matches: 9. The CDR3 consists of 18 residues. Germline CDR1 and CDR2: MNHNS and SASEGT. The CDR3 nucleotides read TGTGCCAGCAGTGCGCGGGACAGGGCCTTTGCAACTAATGAAAAACTGTTTTTT. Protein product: CASSARDRAFATNEKLFF.

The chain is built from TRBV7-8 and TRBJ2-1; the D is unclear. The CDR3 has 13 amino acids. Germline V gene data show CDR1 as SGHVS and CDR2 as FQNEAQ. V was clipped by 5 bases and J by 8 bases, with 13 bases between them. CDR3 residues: CASSQYDWDEQFF. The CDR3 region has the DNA TGTGCCAGCAGCCAATACGATTGGGATGAGCAGTTCTTC.

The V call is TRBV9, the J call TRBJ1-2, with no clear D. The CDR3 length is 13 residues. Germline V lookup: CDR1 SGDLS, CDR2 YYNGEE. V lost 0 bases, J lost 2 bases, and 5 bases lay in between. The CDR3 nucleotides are TGTGCCAGCAGCGTAGACCAGAACTATGGCTACACCTTC. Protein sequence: CASSVDQNYGYTF.

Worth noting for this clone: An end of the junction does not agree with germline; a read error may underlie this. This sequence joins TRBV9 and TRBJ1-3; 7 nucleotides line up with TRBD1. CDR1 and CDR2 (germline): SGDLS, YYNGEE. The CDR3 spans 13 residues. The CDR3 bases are TGTGCCAGCAGCGAAAGACAGGGAAGCACCATATATTTT. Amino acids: CASSERQGSTIYF.

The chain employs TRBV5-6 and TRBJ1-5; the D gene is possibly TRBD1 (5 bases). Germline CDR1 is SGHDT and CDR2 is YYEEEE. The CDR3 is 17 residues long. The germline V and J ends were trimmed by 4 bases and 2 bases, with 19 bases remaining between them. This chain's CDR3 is CASSHYTQGSGNQPQHF. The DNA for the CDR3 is TGTGCCAGCAGCCACTATACCCAGGGCAGCGGCAATCAGCCCCAGCATTTT.

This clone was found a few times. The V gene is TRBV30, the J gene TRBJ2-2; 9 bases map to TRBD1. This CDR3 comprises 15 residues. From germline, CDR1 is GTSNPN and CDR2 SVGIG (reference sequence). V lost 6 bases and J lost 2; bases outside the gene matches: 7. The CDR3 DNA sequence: TGTGCCTGCCCGAGGACAGGGGCAAACACCGGGGAGCTGTTTTTT. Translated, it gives CACPRTGANTGELFF.

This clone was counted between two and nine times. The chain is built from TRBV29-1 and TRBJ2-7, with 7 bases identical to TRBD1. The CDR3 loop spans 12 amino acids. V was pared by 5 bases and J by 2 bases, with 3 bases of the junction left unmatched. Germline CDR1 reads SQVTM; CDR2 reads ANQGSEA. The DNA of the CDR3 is TGCAGCGTTTTGGACAGGACCTACGAGCAGTACTTC. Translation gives CSVLDRTYEQYF.